This T cell receptor beta chain is from a study of molecular identifiers for immune sequencing clone quantification. Study in general: Within a replicate experiment, RNA obtained from either around 20,000 or 100,000 naive CD8 cells was divided into five aliquots, and four of those aliquots were then sequenced.

The authors sorted naive CD8 T cells as CD8+CD4-CCR7+CD45RA+. The study's findings and limits: Whereas naive cells kept under 1% of molecules in clones above 20 RNA copies, such clones held over 99% in effectors. Researchers reportedly could pick up spiked Jurkat TCR RNA from one cell mixed into about a million naive cells.

TCRdb recomputed calls from the PCR reads with MiXCR, one row per CDR3 protein. The sample shows around 65,000 distinct CDR3 sequences, about 17% of them seen only once. CDR1 LGHNA and CDR2 YSLEER come from the germline V gene. V lost 0 bases and J 2 bases, leaving 8 bases between the germline ends. This CDR3 spans 14 amino acids. Ten or more counts support this clonotype. Antigen specificity is unknown. The sequence came from a human donor in good health. Some libraries in this study had Jurkat cell RNA spiked in. The genes are TRBV4-3 and TRBJ2-7; possible D gene TRBD2, 5 bases. The specimen was naive CD8+ T cells from blood, with Jurkat cell RNA spiked in. Specified subset: FACS-sorted CD8+CD4-CCR7+CD45RA+ naive T cells. This CDR3 is CASSQDAGAYEQYF. The CDR3 DNA follows: TGCGCCAGCAGCCAAGATGCCGGGGCCTACGAGCAGTACTTC.